The 21 T cell receptor beta chains below were found in one sample sequenced in a study of beta chain features in type 1 diabetes. cDNA synthesis used the whole RNA isolate, giving expressed TCRB sequences. The repertoire was sequenced with immunoSEQ multiplex PCR; TCRdb's copy has only in-frame clones and lacks some. The sample has 810,000 or so clones, under 20% seen once. The material sequenced was naive CD4+ T cells from blood. The source of these receptors is a woman aged 18 to 35 in good health.

This clone was counted only a few times. This sample also contains other DNA sequences that code for the same CDR3. The chain links TRBV7-9 to TRBJ1-2; 7 bases are shared with TRBD1. The germline V gene has CDR1 SEHNR and CDR2 FQNEAQ (reference sequence). With V trimmed by 3 bases and J by 4 bases, 2 bases remained unmatched. CDR3 length: 13 amino acids. CDR3 DNA: TGTGCCAGCAGCTTGGGACAGTCCTATGGCTACACCTTC. It yields the protein CASSLGQSYGYTF. Combining the CDR3 with reference TRBV7-9 and TRBJ1-2 gives the whole variable domain DTGVSQNPRHKITKRGQNVTFRCDPISEHNRLYWYRQTLGQGPEFLTYFQNEAQLEKSRLLSDRFSAERPKGSFSTLEIQRTEQGDSAMYLCASSLGQSYGYTFGSGTRLTVV.

The rearrangement links TRBV7-9 to TRBJ2-1; D possibly corresponds to TRBD2 (5 bases). Germline lookup yields CDR1 SEHNR and CDR2 FQNEAQ (reference sequence). There are 15 residues in the CDR3. Trimming pared 1 base from V and 5 bases from J, leaving 12 bases between. The CDR3 sequence: CASSLVGGPDNEQFF. In nucleotides, the CDR3 is TGTGCCAGCAGCTTAGTCGGAGGACCAGACAATGAGCAGTTCTTC.

Only a few counts were recorded for this clone. J is TRBJ2-3 and V is TRBV7-3; D call uncertain. Trimming stripped 10 bases from V and 6 bases from J, with 11 bases between. Germline CDR1 SGHTA, CDR2 FQGTGA. This CDR3 has 11 residues. This CDR3 reads CATGPRDTQYF. CDR3 in DNA: TGTGCCACCGGGCCCCGGGATACGCAGTATTTT.

The chain uses TRBV5-1 and TRBJ1-4; D is perhaps TRBD1 (6 bases). This CDR3 contains 15 residues. The germline V gene encodes CDR1 SGHRS and CDR2 YFSETQ. Trimming shortened V by 8 bases and J by 0 bases, and 14 bases separated the two germline ends. CDR3 bases: TGCGCCAGTACTAGGGGGACCGCAACTAATGAAAAACTGTTTTTT. As protein: CASTRGTATNEKLFF.

V gene TRBV28 combines with J gene TRBJ2-4; no clear D gene. The germline CDR1 and CDR2 sequences are MDHEN and SYDVKM. The CDR3 sequence is 15 residues long. Trimming left V 7 bases short and J 1 base short, with 14 bases between. The CDR3 DNA sequence: TGTGCCAGCATTGGTTCGGGTCGGGCCAAAAACATTCAGTACTTC. It encodes CASIGSGRAKNIQYF.

This sequence joins TRBV7-3 and TRBJ1-2, with D tentatively TRBD1 (6 bases). Trimming shortened V by 2 bases and J by 5 bases, and 12 bases separated the two germline ends. CDR1 is SGHTA, CDR2 FQGTGA, per germline. This CDR3 contains 14 residues. The CDR3 DNA sequence: TGTGCCAGCAGCTTAGGCTCAGGGGAGTATGGCTACACCTTC. This translates into CASSLGSGEYGYTF.

This CDR3 is CATSRAQGLAGVGEQYF. CDR3 nucleotides: TGTGCCACCAGCAGAGCCCAGGGACTAGCGGGAGTGGGCGAGCAGTACTTC. The chain uses TRBV15 and TRBJ2-7; TRBD2 aligns across 14 bases. V lost 1 base, J lost 6 bases, and 8 bases stayed unmatched. The CDR3 covers 17 residues. The germline V gene has CDR1 LNHNV and CDR2 YYDKDF (reference sequence).

This chain connects TRBV9 to TRBJ2-3; the D gene is possibly TRBD1 (6 bases). With 3 bases removed from V and 3 bases from J, the gap between germline ends came to 8 bases. This CDR3 has 13 amino acids. CDR1 and CDR2 (germline): SGDLS, YYNGEE. For the CDR3, the DNA is TGTGCCAGCAGCGACAGGGCTACAGATACGCAGTATTTT. It translates to CASSDRATDTQYF. The full variable domain, in which reference TRBV9 and TRBJ2-3 provide the parts outside the CDR3, is DSGVTQTPKHLITATGQRVTLRCSPRSGDLSVYWYQQSLDQGLQFLIQYYNGEERAKGNILERFSAQQFPDLHSELNLSSLELGDSALYFCASSDRATDTQYFGPGTRLTVL.

This clone was seen only a few times. A junction boundary mismatches the germline segment, possibly from a read error. This specimen includes other DNA sequences encoding the same CDR3. The CDR3 DNA is TGCGCCAGCAGCTTGGGACTAGCGGGAGGCACCGATACGCAGTATTTT. Its protein is CASSLGLAGGTDTQYF. The chain combines TRBV5-1 with TRBJ2-3; 13 bases line up with TRBD2. Germline CDR1 SGHRS, CDR2 YFSETQ. The CDR3 has 16 residues.

This clone came up a few times. The rearrangement uses TRBV5-1 and TRBJ1-1, with D perhaps TRBD1 (5 bases). Germline values: CDR1 SGHRS, CDR2 YFSETQ. Deletions cut 1 base from V and 3 bases from J, with 16 bases between. The CDR3 is 16 amino acids. The CDR3 nucleotides read TGCGCCAGCAGCTTGATCCTCCGCAGGGCAGACACTGAAGCTTTCTTT. Amino acid sequence: CASSLILRRADTEAFF.

The J gene is TRBJ2-3, the V gene TRBV11-2; D might be TRBD2 (5 bases). Between the trimmed V and J ends, which lost 0 bases and 2 bases, there was a span of 15 bases. CDR1 is SGHAT and CDR2 is FQNNGV in the germline V gene. This CDR3 is built from 17 residues. The CDR3 loop is CASSLDQASRYTDTQYF. CDR3 DNA sequence: TGTGCCAGCAGCTTAGATCAGGCTAGCAGGTACACAGATACGCAGTATTTT.

The CDR3 region has the DNA TGTGCCAGCAGCTTGGGGGACCAGGGTTCTGGAGAGACCCAGTACTTC. This codes for CASSLGDQGSGETQYF. The V gene is TRBV5-4, the J gene TRBJ2-5; D is perhaps TRBD1 or TRBD2 (5 bases each). CDR1 is SGHNT and CDR2 is YYREEE in the germline V gene (reference sequence). This CDR3 contains 16 residues. V lost 0 bases and J 4 bases, leaving 16 bases between the germline ends.

The gene calls are TRBV28 and TRBJ1-5, with a possible D match to TRBD1 (6 bases). The V and J ends lost 7 bases and 2 bases respectively, with 15 bases between them. Germline CDR1 is MDHEN and CDR2 is SYDVKM. This CDR3 has 15 amino acids. The CDR3 DNA reads as TGTGCCAGCAACCGCCAGGGGCGGGGCAATCAGCCCCAGCATTTT. Translated: CASNRQGRGNQPQHF.

The chain combines TRBV4-3 with TRBJ2-2; 10 bases are shared with TRBD1. The J segment lost 5 bases and the V segment lost 3 bases, leaving 3 bases of the junction unmatched. Germline V CDR1 and CDR2: LGHNA, YSLEER. CDR3 length: 15 residues. CDR3 in DNA: TGCGCCAGCAGCCAGGGACAGGGGAGTACCGGGGAGCTGTTTTTT. This gives the protein CASSQGQGSTGELFF.

This clone turned up a few times. This sequence joins TRBV6-5 and TRBJ2-3; 9 bases line up with TRBD2. J lost 5 bases, V lost 5 bases, and 5 bases had no gene match. The germline gives CDR1 MNHEY, CDR2 SVGAGI. The CDR3 spans 14 residues. In DNA, the CDR3 is TGTGCCAGCAGTGCTGCGGGAGGGGGAGATACGCAGTATTTT. Its protein product is CASSAAGGGDTQYF.

The chain carries TRBV7-2 and TRBJ1-4, with D perhaps TRBD1 (6 bases). V dropped 1 base and J dropped 12 bases, with 18 bases sitting between them. Germline assignment: CDR1 SGHTA and CDR2 FQGNSA. The CDR3 contains 15 residues. CDR3 nucleotide sequence: TGTGCCAGCAGCTTAGAGGCAGGGGCCTGGAGTGAACTGTTTTTT. Protein product: CASSLEAGAWSELFF.

This clone was found a few times. The rearrangement joins TRBV11-2 to TRBJ2-2; possibly TRBD1 for D (6 bases). With 3 bases removed from V and 6 bases from J, the gap between germline ends came to 17 bases. The CDR3 runs 16 residues. Germline V gene data show CDR1 as SGHAT and CDR2 as FQNNGV. The CDR3 sequence: CASSFAYGRGSGELFF. The CDR3 bases are TGTGCCAGCAGCTTCGCATACGGCAGGGGTTCCGGGGAGCTGTTTTTT.

CDR3 bases: TGTGCCAGCAGTAAGGGGCAGGGCACTGAAGCTTTCTTT. Translated: CASSKGQGTEAFF. This chain uses TRBV6-5 with TRBJ1-1; perhaps TRBD1 as D (5 bases). The germline CDR1 and CDR2 sequences are MNHEY and SVGAGI. The CDR3 extends over 13 amino acids. V lost 5 bases to trimming and J lost 4 bases, with 11 bases between them.

The chain uses TRBV10-3 and TRBJ2-5; D perhaps matches TRBD1 (5 bases). This CDR3 region has 13 residues. V gave up 4 bases and J gave up 5 bases, with 11 bases separating them. Germline V gene lookup returns CDR1 ENHRY and CDR2 SYGVKD. CDR3: CAISARDGETQYF. DNA of the CDR3: TGTGCCATCAGTGCCAGGGATGGGGAGACCCAGTACTTC.

This clone was found a few times. The J gene is TRBJ2-3, the V gene TRBV27, with a tentative D call TRBD1 (5 bases). The CDR3 sequence is 14 residues long. The V end was cut by 6 bases, the J end by 6 bases, with 16 bases between. CDR1 is MNHEY, CDR2 SMNVEV, per germline (reference sequence). DNA of the CDR3: TGTGCCAGCAGCCGGATCCCAGGGTACGATACGCAGTATTTT. It encodes CASSRIPGYDTQYF.

The rearrangement links TRBV29-1 to TRBJ2-1, with D tentatively TRBD2 (5 bases). The CDR3 extends over 15 amino acids. CDR1 is SQVTM and CDR2 is ANQGSEA in the germline V gene. V lost 2 bases, J lost 4 bases, and 15 bases lay in between. This chain's CDR3 is CSVEYRRGPYNEQFF. The CDR3 DNA is TGCAGCGTTGAATACCGCAGAGGGCCGTACAATGAGCAGTTCTTC.